The 32 T cell receptor beta chains below come from one sample, sequenced in a study of cytomegalovirus exposure and HLA in healthy donors. The PCR ran on 60 Vbeta and 13 Jbeta primers. TCRdb's copy holds only in-frame clones and misses some; the assay was immunoSEQ multiplex PCR. The sample carries 30,000 to 40,000 clones, roughly 69% recorded once. The source material was PBMCs. All receptors derive from a young man in good health and CMV-seronegative.

V is TRBV19 and J is TRBJ2-5; D possibly corresponds to TRBD2 (5 bases). The CDR3 runs to 14 residues. Germline CDR1 reads LNHDA; CDR2 reads SQIVND (reference sequence). Trimming pared 4 bases from V and 0 bases from J, leaving 9 bases between. The DNA for the CDR3 is TGTGCCAGTAGTACCCCTAGCAACCAAGAGACCCAGTACTTC. It translates to CASSTPSNQETQYF.

This clone was recorded a few times. The chain combines TRBV9 with TRBJ2-1; either TRBD1 or TRBD2 may supply D (5 bases each). V lost 4 bases, J lost 9 bases, and 17 bases lay in between. This CDR3 is 14 amino acids long. Germline V CDR1 and CDR2: SGDLS, YYNGEE. For the CDR3, the DNA is TGTGCCAGCAGCCTAGCTCAGGGTATGGGTGAGCAGTTCTTC. Residues: CASSLAQGMGEQFF. Drawing the rest from reference TRBV9 and TRBJ2-1, the complete variable domain is DSGVTQTPKHLITATGQRVTLRCSPRSGDLSVYWYQQSLDQGLQFLIQYYNGEERAKGNILERFSAQQFPDLHSELNLSSLELGDSALYFCASSLAQGMGEQFFGPGTRLTVL.

This clone counts as medium-sized. The rearrangement links TRBV6-1 to TRBJ2-7; D not certain. Trimming left V 4 bases short and J 1 base short, with 8 bases between. This CDR3 has 13 residues. The germline V gene encodes CDR1 MNHNS and CDR2 SASEGT. CDR3 sequence: CASSASESYEQYF. Written as DNA, the CDR3 is TGTGCCAGCAGTGCCAGTGAATCCTACGAGCAGTACTTC.

J is TRBJ2-7 and V is TRBV15; 8 positions match TRBD1. This CDR3 comprises 14 residues. Germline V gives CDR1 LNHNV, CDR2 YYDKDF (reference sequence). V lost 3 bases, J lost 2 bases, and 3 bases stayed unmatched. Here the CDR3 reads CATSSAGGPYEQYF. For the CDR3, the DNA is TGTGCCACCAGCAGCGCAGGGGGCCCCTACGAGCAGTACTTC.

The genes are TRBV28 and TRBJ2-7; no firm D call. V shed 6 bases and J shed 2 bases, with 11 bases lying between them. The CDR3 runs to 13 residues. CDR1 MDHEN and CDR2 SYDVKM come from the germline V gene. The CDR3 coding sequence is TGTGCCAGCAGCCCCCCAGTTACCTACGAGCAGTACTTC. As protein: CASSPPVTYEQYF.

This clone appeared a few times. This chain joins TRBV29-1 and TRBJ1-1; 10 bases fit TRBD1. The germline V gene encodes CDR1 SQVTM and CDR2 ANQGSEA. V shed 5 bases and J 1 base; nucleotides not matched to a gene: 7. This CDR3 is built from 15 residues. The CDR3, as DNA: TGCAGCGTTTCTGACAGGGGGCTGAGGAACACTGAAGCTTTCTTT. Translating it yields CSVSDRGLRNTEAFF.

The chain recombines TRBV11-3 with TRBJ2-1; 9 bases fit TRBD2. Unmatched junction bases numbered 4, after V lost 0 bases and J lost 7 bases. Germline-derived CDR1 and CDR2 are SGHNT and YENEEA. This CDR3 spans 15 amino acids. CDR3 amino acids: CASSLEGLAGNEQFF. The CDR3 nucleotides read TGTGCCAGCAGCTTAGAAGGCCTAGCGGGAAATGAGCAGTTCTTC.

This clone was recorded a few times. The CDR3 here is CASSEGQYSNQPQHF. The DNA of the CDR3 is TGTGCCAGCAGTGAAGGGCAGTATAGCAATCAGCCCCAGCATTTT. V usage is TRBV2 and J usage is TRBJ1-5; D unclear. This CDR3 has 15 amino acids. Germline V gene data show CDR1 as SNHLY and CDR2 as FYNNEI. Trimming cost V 1 base and J 0 bases, with 7 bases left between them.

This sequence joins TRBV29-1 and TRBJ1-5; D gene uncertain. Trimming took 5 bases from V and 5 from J, leaving 13 bases between them. Germline lookup yields CDR1 SQVTM and CDR2 ANQGSEA. The CDR3 length is 13 residues. The CDR3: CSVRPGRDQPQHF. The CDR3 DNA sequence: TGCAGCGTTCGCCCGGGGAGGGATCAGCCCCAGCATTTT.

This clone was recorded only once. The chain has TRBV19 and TRBJ2-5; D not resolved. Germline assignment: CDR1 LNHDA and CDR2 SQIVND (reference sequence). V gave up 5 bases and J gave up 2 bases, with 6 bases separating them. This CDR3 region has 12 residues. The CDR3, as DNA: TGTGCCAGTAGTGGTCTACAAGAGACCCAGTACTTC. This codes for CASSGLQETQYF.

V gene TRBV6-5 combines with J gene TRBJ2-7, with 7 bases that match TRBD2. The closer fit of TRBJ2-5 to the DNA end suggests the J call may be wrong. This CDR3 contains 15 residues. CDR1 is MNHEY and CDR2 is SVGAGI in the germline V gene. CDR3 coding DNA: TGTGCCAGCAGTTACAGATGGGGAGGGGTAGAGACCCAGTACTTC. Translated, it gives CASSYRWGGVETQYF.

V and J are TRBV28 and TRBJ1-1, with 8 bases that match TRBD1. V was clipped by 6 bases and J by 1 base; unmatched bases: 7. This CDR3 is built from 15 residues. Germline CDR1 MDHEN, CDR2 SYDVKM. CDR3 amino acids: CASRDAGTGNTEAFF. Here the CDR3 DNA reads TGTGCCAGCAGGGACGCCGGGACAGGGAACACTGAAGCTTTCTTT.

The V gene is TRBV14, the J gene TRBJ2-7, with 9 bases aligning to TRBD1. CDR1 and CDR2 (germline): SGHDN, FVKESK. The ends lost 4 bases at V and 5 bases at J; junction bases unmatched: 9. The CDR3 length is 15 residues. CDR3 in DNA: TGTGCCAGCAGCCTAATCGGGACAGGGAGCGACGAGCAGTACTTC. Translation gives CASSLIGTGSDEQYF.

The rearrangement links TRBV2 to TRBJ2-2; no clear D. Germline CDR1 is SNHLY and CDR2 is FYNNEI. V lost 7 bases and J 2 bases, leaving 5 bases between the germline ends. The CDR3 extends over 12 amino acids. CDR3 residues: CASIYNTGELFF. The CDR3 bases are TGTGCCAGCATCTATAACACCGGGGAGCTGTTTTTT.

This clone has more than one count but fewer than ten. The chain joins TRBV10-3 to TRBJ1-6; 7 positions agree with TRBD1. Germline V gene sequence: CDR1 ENHRY, CDR2 SYGVKD. The CDR3 is 13 residues long. The junction had 3 bases not matched to a gene; V was cut back by 7 bases and J by 6 bases. The CDR3 sequence: CAIKGTANSPLHF. CDR3 bases: TGTGCCATCAAAGGGACAGCTAATTCACCCCTCCACTTT.

The chain joins TRBV4-2 to TRBJ1-4; 8 nucleotides match TRBD1. This CDR3 has 15 residues. Unmatched junction bases numbered 6, after V lost 4 bases and J lost 5 bases. Germline loops: CDR1 LGHNA, CDR2 YNFKEQ. CDR3 nucleotides: TGTGCCAGCAGCCGACCACAGGGGGGCAATGAAAAACTGTTTTTT. The encoded protein is CASSRPQGGNEKLFF.

The chain has TRBV6-5 and TRBJ1-2, with D unresolved. V was shortened by 0 bases and J by 8 bases, with 13 bases between the two germline ends. Germline V lookup: CDR1 MNHEY, CDR2 SVGAGI. This CDR3 region has 14 residues. CDR3: CASSYSTGMGGYTF. As DNA, the CDR3 is TGTGCCAGCAGTTACTCGACGGGGATGGGAGGCTACACCTTC.

In its sample, this clone was seen a few times. This chain connects TRBV19 to TRBJ1-5, with D uncertain. V was shortened by 1 base and J by 2 bases, with 3 bases between the two germline ends. CDR3 size: 13 residues. Germline V gene lookup returns CDR1 LNHDA and CDR2 SQIVND (reference sequence). The CDR3 loop reads CASSIGGNQPQHF. For the CDR3, the DNA is TGTGCCAGTAGTATAGGCGGCAATCAGCCCCAGCATTTT. Looking up the rest from reference TRBV19 and TRBJ1-5 gives the full variable domain: DGGITQSPKYLFRKEGQNVTLSCEQNLNHDAMYWYRQDPGQGLRLIYYSQIVNDFQKGDIAEGYSVSREKKESFPLTVTSAQKNPTAFYLCASSIGGNQPQHFGDGTRLSIL.

This sequence joins TRBV4-3 and TRBJ1-1; D is perhaps TRBD1 (5 bases). The germline V gene encodes CDR1 LGHNA and CDR2 YSLEER. The CDR3 is 16 amino acids. V gave up 3 bases and J gave up 1 base, with 15 bases separating them. Here the CDR3 reads CASSQGGALGNTEAFF. DNA of the CDR3: TGCGCCAGCAGCCAGGGCGGGGCGTTGGGGAACACTGAAGCTTTCTTT.

The gene calls are TRBV19 and TRBJ2-5; tentatively, D is TRBD2 (5 bases). The CDR3 totals 13 residues. Germline-derived CDR1 and CDR2 are LNHDA and SQIVND (reference sequence). Deletions cut 9 bases from V and 5 bases from J, with 16 bases between. CDR3 loop: CASRRGNGETQYF. The CDR3 DNA follows: TGTGCCAGCCGCCGGGGTAACGGGGAGACCCAGTACTTC.

V gene TRBV5-1 combines with J gene TRBJ1-1, with 7 positions matching TRBD1. V shed 4 bases and J 7 bases; nucleotides not matched to a gene: 4. The CDR3 runs to 12 residues. In germline, CDR1 is SGHRS, CDR2 YFSETQ. CDR3 loop: CASSGDRVEAFF. CDR3 bases: TGCGCCAGCAGCGGAGACAGGGTTGAAGCTTTCTTT.

The V call is TRBV5-1, the J call TRBJ2-5; D possibly corresponds to TRBD1 (5 bases). The J call may be incorrect, as the DNA end agrees better with TRBJ2-7. The CDR3 loop spans 11 amino acids. Germline-derived CDR1 and CDR2 are SGHRS and YFSETQ. The CDR3 sequence: CASSQGNEQYF. For the CDR3, the DNA is TGCGCCAGCAGCCAGGGTAACGAGCAGTACTTC.

This chain joins TRBV5-1 and TRBJ1-2; 7 positions agree with TRBD1. Trimming at V came to 3 bases and at J to 4 bases, leaving 3 bases not matched to a gene. Germline-derived CDR1 and CDR2 are SGHRS and YFSETQ. The CDR3 is 13 residues long. The CDR3 region has the DNA TGCGCCAGCAGCTGGGGGACAGTCTATGGCTACACCTTC. As protein: CASSWGTVYGYTF. Drawing the rest from reference TRBV5-1 and TRBJ1-2, the complete variable domain is KAGVTQTPRYLIKTRGQQVTLSCSPISGHRSVSWYQQTPGQGLQFLFEYFSETQRNKGNFPGRFSGRQFSNSRSEMNVSTLELGDSALYLCASSWGTVYGYTFGSGTRLTVV.

The genes are TRBV7-2 and TRBJ2-6; unclear D gene. Germline V CDR1 and CDR2: SGHTA, FQGNSA. This CDR3 is 17 amino acids long. V was cut by 5 bases and J by 0 bases, with 14 bases left in between. The CDR3 nucleotides are TGTGCCAGCAGCAGAGGCCCACTCCGCTCTGGGGCCAACGTCCTGACTTTC. The encoded protein is CASSRGPLRSGANVLTF.

J is TRBJ2-1 and V is TRBV5-1; TRBD2 is a possible D gene (5 bases). Germline-derived CDR1 and CDR2 are SGHRS and YFSETQ. V lost 4 bases, J lost 6 bases, and 14 bases lay in between. There are 14 residues in the CDR3. DNA for the CDR3: TGCGCCAGCAGCCCAGCCCCCGGGGTCAATGAGCAGTTCTTC. Translated: CASSPAPGVNEQFF.

In this sample, this clone turned up many times. The rearrangement links TRBV10-3 to TRBJ1-2; 8 bases are shared with TRBD1. Germline V lookup: CDR1 ENHRY, CDR2 SYGVKD. The CDR3 is 12 residues long. J was trimmed by 4 bases and V by 6 bases; bases with no gene match: 1. The CDR3 protein is CAIRQGVYGYTF. In DNA form, the CDR3 reads TGTGCCATCAGACAGGGGGTCTATGGCTACACCTTC.

The genes are TRBV18 and TRBJ2-7; D gene ambiguous. The V and J ends lost 3 bases and 6 bases respectively, with 6 bases between them. This CDR3 has 11 residues. The germline V gene encodes CDR1 KGHSH and CDR2 LQKENI. The CDR3 bases are TGTGCCAGCTCACCTCAATCCGAGCAGTACTTC. Protein sequence: CASSPQSEQYF.

This clone was detected a few times. The rearrangement links TRBV18 to TRBJ1-3; possibly TRBD1 for D (5 bases). This CDR3 has 16 residues. CDR1 and CDR2 from the germline V gene are KGHSH and LQKENI. V was shortened by 3 bases and J by 0 bases, with 12 bases between the two germline ends. The CDR3 nucleotides are TGTGCCAGCTCACCGCTTGACAGTAGCTCTGGAAACACCATATATTTT. Protein sequence: CASSPLDSSSGNTIYF.

This sequence joins TRBV7-7 and TRBJ2-3; possibly TRBD2 for D (6 bases). The CDR3 loop spans 13 amino acids. From germline, CDR1 is SSHAT and CDR2 FNYEAQ (reference sequence). The CDR3 coding sequence is TGTGCTAGCGGCATGGGAGGCACAGATACGCAGTATTTT. This encodes CASGMGGTDTQYF.

J is TRBJ1-2 and V is TRBV11-2, with a weak D call TRBD1 (6 bases). CDR1 is SGHAT, CDR2 FQNNGV, per germline. V was shortened by 5 bases and J by 1 base, with 14 bases between the two germline ends. The CDR3 has 15 residues. CDR3 sequence (DNA): TGTGCCAGCAGCCAGGGACACCTACTTAACTATGGCTACACCTTC. Translating it yields CASSQGHLLNYGYTF.

This clone was seen repeatedly, ten times or more. V is TRBV5-1 and J is TRBJ1-4, with 11 nucleotides matching TRBD1. V shed 4 bases, J shed 6 bases, and the junction held 2 bases outside the gene matches. This CDR3 has 14 amino acids. The germline gives CDR1 SGHRS, CDR2 YFSETQ. The CDR3 sequence: CASSPGQGDEKLFF. The CDR3 coding sequence is TGCGCCAGCAGCCCGGGACAGGGGGATGAAAAACTGTTTTTT.

The chain links TRBV6-1 to TRBJ1-5, with 8 bases lining up with TRBD1. This CDR3 spans 14 amino acids. Trimming at V came to 11 bases and at J to 6 bases, leaving 12 bases not matched to a gene. From germline, CDR1 is MNHNS and CDR2 SASEGT. This chain's CDR3 is CAGNYGQGSQPQHF. Here the CDR3 DNA reads TGTGCCGGGAATTACGGACAGGGAAGTCAGCCCCAGCATTTT.